This T cell receptor (beta chain) is from a study of technical replicates of blood from a few donors. The length of the CDR3 is 15 residues. With 1 base clipped from V and 3 bases from J, the junction kept 4 bases outside the gene matches. Germline CDR1 and CDR2: SGDLS and YYNGEE. Profiling relied on immunoSEQ multiplex PCR, and the TCRdb table lists in-frame clones only, not all of them. The sample includes about 83,000 clones, just over 90% of them seen just once. The chain carries TRBV9 and TRBJ1-2, with TRBD1 matching 9 bases. The TCR comes from a human donor in good health. Sequences were obtained from T cells isolated from PBMCs. The CDR3 reads CASSVRDRAYYGYTF. The CDR3 nucleotides read TGTGCCAGCAGCGTACGGGACAGGGCGTACTATGGCTACACCTTC.